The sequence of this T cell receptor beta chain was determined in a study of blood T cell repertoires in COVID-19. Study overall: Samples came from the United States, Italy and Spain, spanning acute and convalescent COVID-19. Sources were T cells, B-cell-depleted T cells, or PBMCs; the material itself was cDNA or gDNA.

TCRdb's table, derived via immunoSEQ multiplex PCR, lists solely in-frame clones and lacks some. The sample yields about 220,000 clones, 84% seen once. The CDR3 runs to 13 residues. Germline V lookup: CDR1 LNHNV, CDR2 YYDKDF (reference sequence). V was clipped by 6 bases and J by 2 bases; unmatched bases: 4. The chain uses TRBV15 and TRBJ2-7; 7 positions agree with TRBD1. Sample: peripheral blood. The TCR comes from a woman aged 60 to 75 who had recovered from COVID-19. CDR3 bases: TGTGCCACCAGTATCGGGACAGCCTACGAGCAGTACTTC. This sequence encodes CATSIGTAYEQYF.